This entry describes one TCR beta chain. The data are from a study of T cell responses to AZD1222 COVID-19 vaccine. Produced via immunoSEQ multiplex PCR; TCRdb's table is partial and in-frame only. The sample gives tens of thousands of clones, 80% to 90% of which show up once; under 6.5% is in the top ten. The CDR3 covers 14 residues. The V end lost 0 bases, the J end lost 6 bases, and 12 bases lay between the germline ends. Per germline, CDR1 SGDLS and CDR2 YYNGEE. The input for sequencing was peripheral blood, taken on day 0 of AZD1222 vaccination. This receptor was taken from an adult in good health. This rearrangement joins TRBV9 to TRBJ1-1, with D possibly being TRBD1 (6 bases). The chain's CDR3 is CASSVVSTGSEAFF. For the CDR3, the DNA is TGTGCCAGCAGCGTAGTTTCTACAGGGTCTGAAGCTTTCTTT.